The clone carrying this T cell receptor beta chain was observed a few times. One end of the junction varies from germline; a read error may be responsible. Germline V gene lookup returns CDR1 LNHDA and CDR2 SQIVND (reference sequence). The CDR3 contains 17 residues. This entry is derived from a study of blood T cell repertoires in COVID-19. Study summary: The United States, Italy and Spain provided the acute and convalescent COVID-19 samples.

Assay used: immunoSEQ multiplex PCR; TCRdb lists only in-frame clones, some missing. Among roughly 260,000 clones listed, about 89% were seen once. This receptor was taken from a middle-aged man who had recovered from COVID-19. Material for sequencing was peripheral blood. The chain uses TRBV19 and TRBJ1-1; maybe TRBD1 (6 bases). Here the CDR3 reads CASSIYVVGARATGAFF. The CDR3 DNA is TGTGCCAGTAGTATCTATGTCGTGGGGGCACGGGCGACTGGAGCTTTCTTT.